This passage covers 3 T cell receptor beta chains from one sample sequenced in a study of T cell repertoires in cytomegalovirus infection. TCRdb analysed the reads with MiXCR anew, one entry per CDR3 protein. The data hold some 200,000 distinct CDR3 sequences, with 9.5% observed a single time. Sequenced: PBMCs. The receptors come from a human donor in good health (CMV status not recorded). Some clones in this sample may be carry-over from other donors' samples.

This clonotype was seen more than once but under ten times. Being one base from a much bigger clone, this may be a read error. This chain's CDR3 is CASSKGQFYGYTF. The CDR3 DNA sequence: TGTGCCAGCAGCAAAGGACAGTTCTATGGCTACACCTTC. V and J are TRBV7-9 and TRBJ1-2, with a possible D match to TRBD1 (6 bases). V lost 5 bases, J lost 4 bases, and 11 bases lay in between. Germline CDR1 and CDR2: SEHNR and FQNEAQ (reference sequence). The CDR3 runs 13 residues. The whole variable domain, remainder taken from reference TRBV7-9 and TRBJ1-2, is DTGVSQNPRHKITKRGQNVTFRCDPISEHNRLYWYRQTLGQGPEFLTYFQNEAQLEKSRLLSDRFSAERPKGSFSTLEIQRTEQGDSAMYLCASSKGQFYGYTFGSGTRLTVV.

A few counts support this clonotype. This chain joins TRBV10-3 and TRBJ2-3, with 11 bases matching TRBD2. With V trimmed by 8 bases and J by 5 bases, 6 bases remained unmatched. The CDR3 loop spans 14 amino acids. Germline V gene data show CDR1 as ENHRY and CDR2 as SYGVKD. In nucleotides, the CDR3 is TGTGCCATCTATAGCGGGAGGGCCCTAGATACGCAGTATTTT. It specifies CAIYSGRALDTQYF.

This clonotype showed up many times. The J gene is TRBJ2-5, the V gene TRBV12-3 or TRBV12-4, with 7 positions matching TRBD1. The CDR3 has 15 residues. After removal of 5 bases from V and 5 bases from J, the junction contained 11 bases not matched to a gene. The CDR3 bases are TGTGCCAGCAGTCATGGGGACCGCAGGGGGGAGACCCAGTACTTC. This gives the protein CASSHGDRRGETQYF.